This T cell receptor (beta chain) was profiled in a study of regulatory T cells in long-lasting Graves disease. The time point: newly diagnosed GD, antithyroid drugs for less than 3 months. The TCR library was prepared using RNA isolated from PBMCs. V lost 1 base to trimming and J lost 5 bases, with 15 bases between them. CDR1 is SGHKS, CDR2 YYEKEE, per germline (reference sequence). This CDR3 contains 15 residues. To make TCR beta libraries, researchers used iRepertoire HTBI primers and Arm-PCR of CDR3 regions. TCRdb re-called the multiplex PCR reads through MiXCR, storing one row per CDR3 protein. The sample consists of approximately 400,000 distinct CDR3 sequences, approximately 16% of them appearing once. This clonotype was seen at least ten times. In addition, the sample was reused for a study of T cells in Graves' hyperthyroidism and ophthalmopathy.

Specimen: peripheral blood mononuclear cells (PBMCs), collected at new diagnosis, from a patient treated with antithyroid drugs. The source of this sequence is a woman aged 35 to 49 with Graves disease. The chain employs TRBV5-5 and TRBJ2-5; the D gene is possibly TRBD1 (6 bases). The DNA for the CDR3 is TGTGCCAGCAGCTTGCAGACAACAGGGTTGGAGACCCAGTACTTC. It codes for CASSLQTTGLETQYF.